The rows below give T cell receptor beta chains drawn from one sample of a study of OX40 agonist ivuxolimab in advanced cancers. Method: immunoSEQ multiplex PCR; TCRdb's copy keeps in-frame clones and lacks some. The sample holds 65,000 to 85,000 clones, more than 85% seen once. Here the sequenced sample was CD4+ or CD8+ T cells sorted from blood, taken in a trial of the OX40 agonist ivuxolimab. These receptors all stem from an adult with an advanced solid tumor such as melanoma, head and neck, liver or kidney cancer. The CDR3 runs from the conserved cysteine through the conserved F or W. Fields, in order: clone size, V gene, J gene, D gene, CDR3 length, CDR3 protein, CDR3 DNA. The D gene is left open where the match is weak. Only part of the rows carry a size: once, few, many, or a class if the clone is expanded.

>few|TRBV13|TRBJ2-1|TRBD1|18
CASSLLGWGPGGRGEQFF
TGTGCCAGCAGCTTATTAGGATGGGGCCCAGGGGGTCGTGGAGAGCAGTTCTTC
>.|TRBV19|TRBJ1-2|.|17
CASSIGWEGRKNYGYTF
TGTGCCAGTAGTATAGGCTGGGAGGGCCGGAAAAATTATGGCTACACCTTC
>few|TRBV19|TRBJ1-4|.|14
CASSMGATNEKLFF
TGTGCCAGTAGTATGGGGGCAACTAATGAAAAACTGTTTTTT
>.|TRBV4-1|TRBJ1-2|.|13
CASSQVLRGGYTF
TGCGCCAGCAGCCAAGTATTGCGCGGGGGCTACACCTTC
>.|TRBV19|TRBJ2-2|TRBD1|16
CASIHTGTGGSGELFF
TGTGCCAGTATTCATACCGGGACAGGGGGGTCCGGGGAGCTGTTTTTT
>.|TRBV28|TRBJ1-5|.|15
CASSYRRISNQPQHF
TGTGCCAGCAGTTACCGACGGATTAGCAATCAGCCCCAGCATTTT
>.|TRBV25-1|TRBJ1-5|TRBD1|14
CASSETGANQPQHF
TGTGCCAGCAGTGAAACAGGGGCCAATCAGCCCCAGCATTTT
>.|TRBV7-3|TRBJ1-6|.|13
CASSPLAGSPLHF
TGTGCCAGCAGCCCGCTCGCGGGGTCACCCCTCCACTTT
>.|TRBV7-2|TRBJ2-2|.|16
CASSSPEGLITGELFF
TGTGCCAGCAGCTCCCCGGAGGGGTTAATTACCGGGGAGCTGTTTTTT
>.|TRBV12-5|TRBJ2-7|.|11
CASGSEVAQYF
TGTGCTAGTGGGTCCGAGGTCGCGCAGTACTTC
>.|TRBV6-1|TRBJ2-2|.|14
CASRPTQGAGELFF
TGTGCCAGCAGGCCAACACAGGGCGCCGGGGAGCTGTTTTTT
>.|TRBV28|TRBJ2-5|.|16
CASSPPLGGAGETQYF
TGTGCCAGCAGTCCCCCCCTGGGGGGGGCGGGAGAGACCCAGTACTTC
>.|TRBV4-3|TRBJ1-3|.|13
CASSHVTGNTIYF
TGCGCCAGCAGCCACGTGACAGGAAACACCATATATTTT
>.|TRBV7-2|TRBJ2-3|.|14
CASSSPESTDTQYF
TGTGCCAGCAGCTCCCCCGAAAGCACAGATACGCAGTATTTT
>.|TRBV7-9|TRBJ2-2|TRBD2|16
CASSHQRGSYAGELFF
TGTGCCAGCAGCCACCAGCGGGGGAGCTACGCCGGGGAGCTGTTTTTT
>.|TRBV11-2|TRBJ2-5|.|18
CASSLDAGAPLRGETQYF
TGTGCCAGCAGCTTAGATGCGGGGGCCCCGCTTCGGGGTGAGACCCAGTACTTC
>.|TRBV19|TRBJ1-4|.|13
CASALSLREKLFF
TGTGCCAGCGCTCTCAGTTTAAGGGAAAAACTGTTTTTT
>.|TRBV14|TRBJ2-7|TRBD2|18
CASSRRAGTSGGSYEQYF
TGTGCCAGCAGCCGAAGAGCCGGGACTAGCGGGGGGTCCTACGAGCAGTACTTC
>.|TRBV4-3|TRBJ2-6|.|19
CASSQEARGVYSGANVLTF
TGCGCCAGCAGCCAAGAGGCCAGGGGGGTTTACTCTGGGGCCAACGTCCTGACTTTC
>.|TRBV18|TRBJ2-5|TRBD2|13
CASRGLAGETQYF
TGTGCCAGCCGAGGGCTAGCGGGGGAGACCCAGTACTTC
>.|TRBV11-2|TRBJ1-2|.|13
CASSLAQGFGYTF
TGTGCCAGCAGCTTAGCGCAGGGATTCGGCTACACCTTC
>.|TRBV18|TRBJ2-3|TRBD2|15
CASSPPLAGGRTQYF
TGTGCCAGCTCACCCCCACTAGCGGGGGGGCGTACGCAGTATTTT
>.|TRBV6-6|TRBJ1-4|.|16
CASRPDSRATNEKLFF
TGTGCCAGCAGGCCGGACAGCCGAGCAACTAATGAAAAACTGTTTTTT
>.|TRBV27|TRBJ2-7|.|13
CASSLYSGREQYF
TGTGCCAGCAGTTTATACTCAGGGCGCGAGCAGTACTTC
>.|TRBV7-2|TRBJ1-2|.|14
CASSHDRTVYGYTF
TGTGCCAGCAGCCACGATCGGACAGTCTATGGCTACACCTTC
>.|TRBV6-5|TRBJ2-5|.|11
CASSNGVPQYF
TGTGCCAGCAGTAATGGTGTGCCCCAGTACTTC
>.|TRBV11-1|TRBJ1-2|TRBD1|14
CASSRQGALDGYTF
TGTGCTAGCAGCCGACAGGGGGCGTTAGATGGCTACACCTTC
>.|TRBV6-5|TRBJ2-3|.|15
CASSYSVPPSDTQYF
TGTGCCAGCAGTTACTCAGTCCCGCCCTCAGATACGCAGTATTTT
>.|TRBV6-4|TRBJ2-1|TRBD2|13
CASRRTSEDEQFF
TGTGCCAGCCGCCGGACTAGCGAAGATGAGCAGTTCTTC
>.|TRBV7-2|TRBJ1-1|.|14
CASSDQAADTEAFF
TGTGCCAGCAGCGATCAGGCGGCTGACACTGAAGCTTTCTTT
>.|TRBV10-3|TRBJ1-1|.|13
CAISVGQSTEAFF
TGTGCCATCAGTGTGGGGCAGAGCACTGAAGCTTTCTTT
>.|TRBV7-2|TRBJ1-2|.|14
CASSLGGSQRGYTF
TGTGCCAGCAGCTTAGGGGGGTCACAGAGAGGCTACACCTTC
>.|TRBV6-5|TRBJ1-6|TRBD1|16
CASSYVTRGPYSPLHF
TGTGCCAGCAGTTACGTAACGAGGGGGCCTTATTCACCCCTCCACTTT
>.|TRBV10-2|TRBJ1-2|.|15
CASSGTLGQSYGYTF
TGCGCCAGCAGTGGGACTCTTGGACAGAGCTATGGCTACACCTTC
>few|TRBV6-1|TRBJ2-3|.|15
CASSAGQTRTDTQYF
TGTGCCAGCAGTGCCGGACAGACGCGCACAGATACGCAGTATTTT
>.|TRBV7-2|TRBJ1-5|.|14
CASSLTRTGQPQHF
TGTGCCAGCAGCCTCACACGTACGGGGCAGCCCCAGCATTTT
>.|TRBV28|TRBJ2-4|.|15
CASGEGVKGRNIQYF
TGTGCCAGCGGAGAGGGGGTGAAGGGGAGGAACATTCAGTACTTC
>.|TRBV11-2|TRBJ2-2|.|15
CASSLVAVRTGELFF
TGTGCCAGCAGCTTAGTGGCAGTCCGCACCGGGGAGCTGTTTTTT